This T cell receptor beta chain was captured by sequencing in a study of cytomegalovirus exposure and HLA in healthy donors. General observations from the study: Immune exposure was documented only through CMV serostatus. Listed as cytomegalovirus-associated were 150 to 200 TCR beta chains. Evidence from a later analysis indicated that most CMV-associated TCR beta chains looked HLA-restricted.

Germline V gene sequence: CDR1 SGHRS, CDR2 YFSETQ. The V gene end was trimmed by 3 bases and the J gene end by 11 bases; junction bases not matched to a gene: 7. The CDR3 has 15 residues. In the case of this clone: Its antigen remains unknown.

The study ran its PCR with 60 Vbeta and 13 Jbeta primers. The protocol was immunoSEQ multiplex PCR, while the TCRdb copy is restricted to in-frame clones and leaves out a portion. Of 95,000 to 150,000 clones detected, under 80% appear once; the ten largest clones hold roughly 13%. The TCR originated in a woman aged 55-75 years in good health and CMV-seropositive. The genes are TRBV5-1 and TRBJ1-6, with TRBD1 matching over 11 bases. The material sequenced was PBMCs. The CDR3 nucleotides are TGCGCCAGCAGCTCCGCGGGACAGGGGGATACACCCCTCCACTTT. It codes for CASSSAGQGDTPLHF.